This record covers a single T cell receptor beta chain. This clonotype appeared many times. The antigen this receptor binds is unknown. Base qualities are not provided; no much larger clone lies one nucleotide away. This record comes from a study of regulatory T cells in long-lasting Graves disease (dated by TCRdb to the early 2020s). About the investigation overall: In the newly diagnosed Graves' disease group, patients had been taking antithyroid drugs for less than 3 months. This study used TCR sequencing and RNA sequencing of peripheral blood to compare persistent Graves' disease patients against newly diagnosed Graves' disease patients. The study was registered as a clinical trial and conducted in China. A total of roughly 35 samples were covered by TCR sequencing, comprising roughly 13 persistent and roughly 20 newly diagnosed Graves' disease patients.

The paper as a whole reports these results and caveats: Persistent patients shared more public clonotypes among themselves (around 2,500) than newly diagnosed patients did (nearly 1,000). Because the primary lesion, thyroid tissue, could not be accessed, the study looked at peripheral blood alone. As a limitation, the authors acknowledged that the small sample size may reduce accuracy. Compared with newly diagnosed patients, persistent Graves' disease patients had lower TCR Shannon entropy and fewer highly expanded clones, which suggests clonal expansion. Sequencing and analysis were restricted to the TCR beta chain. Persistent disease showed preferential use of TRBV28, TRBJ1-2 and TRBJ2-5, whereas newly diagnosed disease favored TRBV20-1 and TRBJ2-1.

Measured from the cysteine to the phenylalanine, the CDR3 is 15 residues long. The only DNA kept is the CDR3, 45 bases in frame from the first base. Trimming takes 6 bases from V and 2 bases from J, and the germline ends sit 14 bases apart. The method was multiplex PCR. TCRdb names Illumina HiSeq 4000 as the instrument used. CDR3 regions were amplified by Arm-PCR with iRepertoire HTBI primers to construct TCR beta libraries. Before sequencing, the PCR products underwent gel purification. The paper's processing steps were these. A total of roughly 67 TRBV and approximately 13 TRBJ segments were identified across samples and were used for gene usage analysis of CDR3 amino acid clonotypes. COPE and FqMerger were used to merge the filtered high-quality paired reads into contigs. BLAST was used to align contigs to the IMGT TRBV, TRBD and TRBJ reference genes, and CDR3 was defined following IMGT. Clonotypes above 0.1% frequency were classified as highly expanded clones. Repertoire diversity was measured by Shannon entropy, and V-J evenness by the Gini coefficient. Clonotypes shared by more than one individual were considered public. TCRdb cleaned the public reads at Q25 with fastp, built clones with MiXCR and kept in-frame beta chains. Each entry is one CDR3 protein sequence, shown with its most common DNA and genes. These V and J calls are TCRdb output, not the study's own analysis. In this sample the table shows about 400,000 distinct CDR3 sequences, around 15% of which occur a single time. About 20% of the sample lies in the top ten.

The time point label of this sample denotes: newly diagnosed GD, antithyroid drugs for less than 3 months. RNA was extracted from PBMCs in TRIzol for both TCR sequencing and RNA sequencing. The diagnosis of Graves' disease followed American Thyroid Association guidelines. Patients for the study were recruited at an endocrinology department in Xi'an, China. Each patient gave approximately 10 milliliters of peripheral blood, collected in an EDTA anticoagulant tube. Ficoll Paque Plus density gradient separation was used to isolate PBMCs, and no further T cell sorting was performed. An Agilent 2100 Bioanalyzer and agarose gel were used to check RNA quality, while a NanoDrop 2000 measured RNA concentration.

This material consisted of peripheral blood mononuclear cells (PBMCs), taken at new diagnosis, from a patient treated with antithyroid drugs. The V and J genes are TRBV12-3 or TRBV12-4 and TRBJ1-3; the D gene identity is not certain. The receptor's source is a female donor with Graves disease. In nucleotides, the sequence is TGTGCCAGCAGCCCCGCCGAGACCCCTGGAAACACCATATATTTT. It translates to CASSPAETPGNTIYF.